Listed below are T cell receptor beta chains from one sample, sequenced in a study of T cells in Graves' hyperthyroidism and ophthalmopathy. TCRdb recomputed calls from the multiplex PCR reads with MiXCR, one row per CDR3 protein. The table lists 550,000 to 600,000 distinct CDR3 sequences, just over 45% of them singletons, with around 19% in the top ten. Sequencing was done on a sample of peripheral blood or thyroid tissue (not recorded which). Receptors originate from an adult woman with Graves' disease, either hyperthyroidism or ophthalmopathy (not recorded which). CDR3s include the opening cysteine and the closing phenylalanine or tryptophan. A D gene is named only where the DNA matches it firmly. Not all rows give a size; the values are once, few, many and, for expanded clones, a class.

clone_size: NA; d_call: NA; j_call: TRBJ2-5; v_call: TRBV5-1; cdr3_aa: CASSGLPLWSPDNF; cdr3_nt: TGTGCCAGCAGCGGTTTACCCCTCTGGTCACCAGACAACTTC
clone_size: NA; d_call: TRBD1; j_call: TRBJ1-1; v_call: TRBV29-1; cdr3_aa: CSAARQGDTEAFF; cdr3_nt: TGCAGCGCTGCCCGACAGGGGGACACTGAAGCTTTCTTT
clone_size: once; d_call: NA; j_call: TRBJ2-5; v_call: TRBV7-2; cdr3_aa: CASSWGRGVETQYF; cdr3_nt: TGTGCCAGCAGCTGGGGGCGCGGGGTAGAGACCCAGTACTTC
clone_size: many; d_call: TRBD1; j_call: TRBJ1-2; v_call: TRBV24-1; cdr3_aa: CATSDPGTGVGYGYTF; cdr3_nt: TGTGCCACCAGTGATCCGGGGACAGGAGTAGGCTATGGCTACACCTTC
clone_size: NA; d_call: NA; j_call: TRBJ1-5; v_call: TRBV2; cdr3_aa: CASSEARMGNQPQHF; cdr3_nt: TGTGCCAGCAGTGAAGCGCGTATGGGTAATCAGCCCCAGCATTTT
clone_size: NA; d_call: NA; j_call: TRBJ1-6; v_call: TRBV7-2; cdr3_aa: CASSLGGPAALPLHF; cdr3_nt: TGTGCCAGCAGCTTAGGCGGGCCGGCAGCCTTACCCCTCCACTTT
clone_size: NA; d_call: TRBD2; j_call: TRBJ2-5; v_call: TRBV25-1; cdr3_aa: CASSEFAVASGPQETQYF; cdr3_nt: TGTGCCAGCAGTGAATTTGCGGTGGCTAGCGGACCCCAAGAGACCCAGTACTTC
clone_size: few; d_call: NA; j_call: TRBJ1-1; v_call: TRBV9; cdr3_aa: CATKRGGGTEAFF; cdr3_nt: TGTGCCACCAAACGGGGCGGGGGCACTGAAGCTTTCTTT
clone_size: NA; d_call: TRBD2; j_call: TRBJ2-2; v_call: TRBV7-2; cdr3_aa: CASSLRVTSAGELFF; cdr3_nt: TGTGCCAGCAGCCTCCGAGTGACTAGCGCCGGGGAGCTGTTTTTT
clone_size: NA; d_call: NA; j_call: TRBJ2-5; v_call: TRBV15; cdr3_aa: CATSRTRPRETQYF; cdr3_nt: TGTGCCACCAGCCGGACACGTCCCCGGGAGACCCAGTACTTC
clone_size: NA; d_call: NA; j_call: TRBJ2-6; v_call: TRBV10-3; cdr3_aa: CATRSSGANVLTF; cdr3_nt: TGTGCCACCCGTTCATCTGGGGCCAACGTCCTGACTTTC
clone_size: many; d_call: NA; j_call: TRBJ1-1; v_call: TRBV4-2; cdr3_aa: CASSQRFQGLTEAFF; cdr3_nt: TGTGCCAGCAGCCAAAGGTTCCAGGGTTTGACTGAAGCTTTCTTT
clone_size: NA; d_call: TRBD1; j_call: TRBJ1-6; v_call: TRBV10-3; cdr3_aa: CAIRRQGGAGELPSPLHF; cdr3_nt: TGTGCCATCAGGCGACAGGGCGGGGCCGGGGAGCTGCCTTCACCCCTCCACTTT
clone_size: NA; d_call: NA; j_call: TRBJ1-2; v_call: TRBV19; cdr3_aa: CASSMFRAWDYGYTF; cdr3_nt: TGTGCCAGTAGTATGTTCCGGGCATGGGACTATGGCTACACCTTC
clone_size: NA; d_call: NA; j_call: TRBJ2-7; v_call: TRBV6-2/TRBV6-3; cdr3_aa: CATKQGPHSYEQYF; cdr3_nt: TGTGCCACTAAACAGGGTCCCCACTCCTACGAGCAGTACTTC
clone_size: NA; d_call: NA; j_call: TRBJ1-2; v_call: TRBV5-1; cdr3_aa: CASRQGLAGNGYTF; cdr3_nt: TGCGCCAGCAGACAGGGACTAGCGGGTAATGGCTACACCTTC
clone_size: NA; d_call: NA; j_call: TRBJ1-3; v_call: TRBV6-5; cdr3_aa: CASTRQWETVPGNTIYF; cdr3_nt: TGTGCCAGCACAAGACAGTGGGAGACCGTCCCTGGAAACACCATATATTTT
clone_size: many; d_call: NA; j_call: TRBJ1-5; v_call: TRBV4-2; cdr3_aa: CASSLLQGSNQPQHF; cdr3_nt: TGTGCCAGCAGCCTATTACAGGGTAGCAATCAGCCCCAGCATTTT
clone_size: many; d_call: NA; j_call: TRBJ2-2; v_call: TRBV20-1; cdr3_aa: CSARAVLNTGELFF; cdr3_nt: TGCAGTGCTAGAGCCGTTTTGAACACCGGGGAGCTGTTTTTT
clone_size: many; d_call: NA; j_call: TRBJ1-5; v_call: TRBV7-9; cdr3_aa: CASSSNNQPQHF; cdr3_nt: TGTGCCAGCAGCTCCAATAATCAGCCCCAGCATTTT
clone_size: NA; d_call: NA; j_call: TRBJ1-5; v_call: TRBV19; cdr3_aa: CASSIVAISNQPQHF; cdr3_nt: TGTGCCAGTAGTATAGTTGCCATAAGCAATCAGCCCCAGCATTTT
clone_size: many; d_call: NA; j_call: TRBJ2-2; v_call: TRBV9; cdr3_aa: CASSVGGELFF; cdr3_nt: TGTGCCAGCAGCGTAGGCGGGGAGCTGTTTTTT
clone_size: many; d_call: NA; j_call: TRBJ1-5; v_call: TRBV2; cdr3_aa: CASTQGFNQPQHF; cdr3_nt: TGTGCCAGCACTCAGGGGTTCAATCAGCCCCAGCATTTT
clone_size: NA; d_call: NA; j_call: TRBJ2-2; v_call: TRBV14; cdr3_aa: CASSGGLFF; cdr3_nt: TGTGCCAGCAGCGGGGGGCTGTTTTTT
clone_size: many; d_call: NA; j_call: TRBJ1-2; v_call: TRBV30; cdr3_aa: CAWSGQKAYGYTF; cdr3_nt: TGTGCCTGGAGCGGACAGAAAGCATATGGCTACACCTTC
clone_size: NA; d_call: NA; j_call: TRBJ1-2; v_call: TRBV7-2; cdr3_aa: CASSLVSGRYNYGYTF; cdr3_nt: TGTGCCAGCAGCTTAGTTTCGGGGCGGTACAACTATGGCTACACCTTC
clone_size: many; d_call: TRBD1; j_call: TRBJ2-2; v_call: TRBV29-1; cdr3_aa: CSVEAGTGVWTGELFF; cdr3_nt: TGCAGCGTTGAAGCGGGGACAGGGGTGTGGACCGGGGAGCTGTTTTTT
clone_size: few; d_call: NA; j_call: TRBJ1-2; v_call: TRBV12-3/TRBV12-4; cdr3_aa: CASSQTESYGYTF; cdr3_nt: TGTGCCAGCAGTCAAACCGAGAGCTATGGCTACACCTTC
clone_size: NA; d_call: TRBD2; j_call: TRBJ2-2; v_call: TRBV12-3/TRBV12-4; cdr3_aa: CASSIRTSGRVTGELFF; cdr3_nt: TGTGCCAGCAGTATACGGACTAGCGGGAGAGTCACCGGGGAGCTGTTTTTT
clone_size: NA; d_call: TRBD1; j_call: TRBJ1-1; v_call: TRBV7-2; cdr3_aa: CASSSRGVLNTEAFF; cdr3_nt: TGTGCCAGCAGCTCCAGGGGGGTCCTGAACACTGAAGCTTTCTTT
clone_size: NA; d_call: NA; j_call: TRBJ2-1; v_call: TRBV5-1; cdr3_aa: CASSFGSWDEQFF; cdr3_nt: TGCGCCAGCAGCTTTGGGTCGTGGGATGAGCAGTTCTTC
clone_size: NA; d_call: NA; j_call: TRBJ1-1; v_call: TRBV7-9; cdr3_aa: CASSLLPPHQTTEGLDTEAFF; cdr3_nt: TGTGCCAGCAGCTTACTCCCCCCCCACCAGACCACAGAGGGATTGGACACTGAAGCTTTCTTT
clone_size: NA; d_call: NA; j_call: TRBJ1-1; v_call: TRBV20-1; cdr3_aa: CSARDGGDAEAFF; cdr3_nt: TGCAGTGCTAGAGATGGAGGGGACGCTGAAGCTTTCTTT
clone_size: once; d_call: NA; j_call: TRBJ2-1; v_call: TRBV7-9; cdr3_aa: CASSLEGTPLFF; cdr3_nt: TGTGCCAGCAGCTTAGAAGGGACCCCGCTGTTCTTC
clone_size: many; d_call: NA; j_call: TRBJ2-5; v_call: TRBV6-6; cdr3_aa: CASSYSWTGQQETQYF; cdr3_nt: TGTGCCAGCAGTTACTCGTGGACGGGACAACAAGAGACCCAGTACTTC
clone_size: few; d_call: TRBD1; j_call: TRBJ2-5; v_call: TRBV12-3/TRBV12-4; cdr3_aa: CASSGQGLGETQYF; cdr3_nt: TGTGCCAGCAGTGGACAGGGCCTTGGAGAGACCCAGTACTTC
clone_size: many; d_call: TRBD1; j_call: TRBJ1-6; v_call: TRBV27; cdr3_aa: CASSWGQYSPLHF; cdr3_nt: TGTGCCAGCAGTTGGGGACAGTATTCACCCCTCCACTTT
clone_size: NA; d_call: NA; j_call: TRBJ1-2; v_call: TRBV9; cdr3_aa: CASSGSRDVLKGYTF; cdr3_nt: TGTGCCAGCAGCGGATCCCGGGACGTACTAAAAGGCTACACCTTC
clone_size: NA; d_call: NA; j_call: TRBJ2-6; v_call: TRBV7-3; cdr3_aa: CASSLRGSFSGANVLTF; cdr3_nt: TGTGCCAGCAGCTTAAGAGGCAGCTTTTCTGGGGCCAACGTCCTGACTTTC
clone_size: NA; d_call: NA; j_call: TRBJ1-2; v_call: TRBV7-9; cdr3_aa: CASSLAGTTVDGYTF; cdr3_nt: TGTGCCAGCAGCTTAGCGGGGACCACGGTCGATGGCTACACCTTC
clone_size: many; d_call: NA; j_call: TRBJ2-2; v_call: TRBV5-1; cdr3_aa: CASSPDAGELFF; cdr3_nt: TGCGCCAGCAGCCCAGATGCGGGGGAGCTGTTTTTT
clone_size: NA; d_call: NA; j_call: TRBJ2-5; v_call: TRBV15; cdr3_aa: CAASGSQETQYF; cdr3_nt: TGTGCCGCCAGTGGCAGCCAAGAGACCCAGTACTTC